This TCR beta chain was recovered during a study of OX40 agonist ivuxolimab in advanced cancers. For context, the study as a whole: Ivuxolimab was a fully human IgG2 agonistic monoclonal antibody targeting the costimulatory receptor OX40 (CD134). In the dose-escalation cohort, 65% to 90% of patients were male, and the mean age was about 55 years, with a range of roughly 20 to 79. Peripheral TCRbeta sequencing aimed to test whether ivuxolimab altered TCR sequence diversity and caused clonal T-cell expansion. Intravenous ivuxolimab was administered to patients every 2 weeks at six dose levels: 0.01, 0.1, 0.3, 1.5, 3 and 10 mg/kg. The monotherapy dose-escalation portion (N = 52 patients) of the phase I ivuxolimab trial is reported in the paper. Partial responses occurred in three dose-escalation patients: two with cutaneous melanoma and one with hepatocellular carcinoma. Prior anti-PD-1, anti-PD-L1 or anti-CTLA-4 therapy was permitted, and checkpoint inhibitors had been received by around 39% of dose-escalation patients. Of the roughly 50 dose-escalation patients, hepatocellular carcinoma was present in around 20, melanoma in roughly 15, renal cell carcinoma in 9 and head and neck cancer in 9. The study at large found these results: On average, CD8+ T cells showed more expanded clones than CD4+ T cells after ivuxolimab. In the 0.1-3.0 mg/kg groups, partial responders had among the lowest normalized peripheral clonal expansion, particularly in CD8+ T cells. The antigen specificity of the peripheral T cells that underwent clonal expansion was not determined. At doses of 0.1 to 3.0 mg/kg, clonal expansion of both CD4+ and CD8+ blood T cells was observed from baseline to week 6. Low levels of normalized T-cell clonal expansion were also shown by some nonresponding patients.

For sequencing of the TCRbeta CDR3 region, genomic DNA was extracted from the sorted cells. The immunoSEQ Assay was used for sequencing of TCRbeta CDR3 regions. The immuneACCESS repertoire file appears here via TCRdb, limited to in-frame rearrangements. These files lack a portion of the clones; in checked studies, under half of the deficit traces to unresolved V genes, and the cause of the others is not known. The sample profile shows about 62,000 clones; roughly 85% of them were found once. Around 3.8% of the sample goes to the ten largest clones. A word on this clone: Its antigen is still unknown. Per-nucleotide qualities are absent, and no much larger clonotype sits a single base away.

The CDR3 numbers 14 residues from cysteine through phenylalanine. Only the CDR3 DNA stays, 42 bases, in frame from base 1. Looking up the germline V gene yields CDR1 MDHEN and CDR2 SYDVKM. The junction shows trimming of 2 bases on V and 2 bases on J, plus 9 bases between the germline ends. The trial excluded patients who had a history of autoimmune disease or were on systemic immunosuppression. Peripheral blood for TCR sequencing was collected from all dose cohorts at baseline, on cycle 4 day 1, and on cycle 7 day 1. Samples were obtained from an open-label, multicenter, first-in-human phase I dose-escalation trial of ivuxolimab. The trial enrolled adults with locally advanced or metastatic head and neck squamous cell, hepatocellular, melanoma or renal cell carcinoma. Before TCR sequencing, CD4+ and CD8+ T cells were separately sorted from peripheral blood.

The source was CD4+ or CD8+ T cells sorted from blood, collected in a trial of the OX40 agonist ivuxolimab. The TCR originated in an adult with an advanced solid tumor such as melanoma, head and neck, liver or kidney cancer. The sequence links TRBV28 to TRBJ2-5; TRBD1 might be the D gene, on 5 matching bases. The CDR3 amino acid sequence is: CASSLSRAQETQYF. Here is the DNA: TGTGCCAGCAGTTTAAGCAGGGCGCAAGAGACCCAGTACTTC.